This T cell receptor (beta chain) was retrieved from a study of OX40 agonist ivuxolimab in advanced cancers. About the study: The patients received ivuxolimab by intravenous route every 2 weeks at 0.01 to 10 mg/kg. A diagnosis of hepatocellular carcinoma, melanoma, renal cell or head and neck cancer was present in dose-escalation patients. Whole-study results and caveats: In the 0.1 to 3.0 mg/kg range, CD4+ and CD8+ blood T cells had expanded clonally by week 6.

The repertoire was sequenced with immunoSEQ multiplex PCR; TCRdb's copy has only in-frame clones and lacks some. The profile shows about 63,000 clones, 91% of them singletons. On this clone: The antigen is undetermined.

Enrollment shut out patients with autoimmune disease history or systemic immunosuppression. The CDR3 is 14 amino acids. Trimming took off 1 base at V and 2 bases at J, with 8 bases between the two ends. The V gene's germline CDR1 is LGHNA and CDR2 YSLEER. The material was CD4+ or CD8+ T cells sorted from blood, obtained in a trial of the OX40 agonist ivuxolimab. This chain uses TRBV4-3 with TRBJ2-5; no clear D. The TCR originated in an adult with an advanced solid tumor such as melanoma, head and neck, liver or kidney cancer. In DNA form, the CDR3 reads TGCGCCAGCAGCCAAGTTGCGGCACAAGAGACCCAGTACTTC. The encoded protein is CASSQVAAQETQYF.